This T cell receptor beta chain was identified during a study of blood T cells in healthy people across ages. As to this clonotype: Its antigen is not known.

Sample-barcoded 5' priming and a J-beta primer mix drove a second PCR of about 7 to 11 cycles. MiXCR, applied by TCRdb to the 5' RACE reads, yields one record per CDR3 protein. The sample lists under 2 million distinct CDR3 sequences, about 35% occurring once. Findings and limits, study-wide: Investigators treated diversity estimates from one million T cells as underestimates.

Germline V lookup: CDR1 MGHRA, CDR2 YSYEKL. The ends were cut back, 1 base at V and 2 bases at J, with 8 bases in the middle. The CDR3 loop spans 14 amino acids. The chain links TRBV4-1 to TRBJ1-2; D is ambiguous. The source of this sequence is a woman aged 25 to 39 in good health. Source material: blood. CDR3 loop: CASSQAPRNYGYTF. The CDR3 nucleotides are TGCGCCAGCAGCCAAGCCCCGCGAAACTATGGCTACACCTTC.